This TCR beta chain was profiled in a study of glioma-infiltrating T cells. Study conclusions and caveats: Above-expected tissue-blood divergence occurred in all gliomas, most in low-grade ones.

Amplification of TCR alpha and beta CDR3 regions from RNA used iRepertoire nested multiplex PCR. One entry per CDR3 protein, called by TCRdb with MiXCR from the multiplex PCR reads. Of about 190,000 distinct CDR3 sequences in the sample, 30% to 40% were seen once. This clonotype appeared many times. Its antigen is undetermined. This TCR derives from a human donor with low-grade glioma or glioblastoma, undergoing nonglioma brain surgery, or in good health (not recorded which). Input material: glioma tissue, nonneoplastic brain tissue, or PBMCs (not recorded which).

CDR3 nucleotides: TGTGCCAGCAGACCAGACGGGCAAGAGACCCAGTACTTC. Its protein is CASRPDGQETQYF. J is TRBJ2-5 and V is TRBV6-1; D not certain. V lost 6 bases, J lost 2 bases, and 10 bases lay in between. The CDR3 consists of 13 residues. CDR1 is MNHNS and CDR2 is SASEGT in the germline V gene.